This T cell receptor beta chain comes out of a study of radiation and T cells in renal cell carcinoma. Repertoires were generated with immunoSEQ multiplex PCR, while TCRdb's copy carries only in-frame clones and drops some. The profile covers about 90,000 clones, with 65% to 90% appearing a single time and less than 7.5% taken by the ten largest. Indicated time point: blood 4 weeks post-SBRT, at nephrectomy. This sample's treatment: 15 Gy SBRT to primary tumor, nephrectomy 4 weeks later. The count of this clone is one. Germline loops: CDR1 MDHEN, CDR2 SYDVKM. This CDR3 is 16 amino acids long. The V segment lost 3 bases and the J segment 5 bases; nucleotides outside the gene matches: 5.

This chain links TRBV28 with TRBJ2-2; 11 bases fit TRBD1. This sample comprised blood, obtained from a patient whose treatment included radiotherapy and nephrectomy. The TCR comes from a man aged 60 to 69 with renal cell carcinoma. CDR3 protein: CASSFPGQGATGELFF. The DNA of the CDR3 is TGTGCCAGCAGTTTCCCCGGACAGGGGGCTACCGGGGAGCTGTTTTTT.